Below, 28 T cell receptor beta chains from the same sample are listed, as sequenced in a study of OX40 agonist ivuxolimab in advanced cancers. Some clones are missing from TCRdb's copy, which holds only in-frame ones; the method was immunoSEQ multiplex PCR. The profile shows over 30,000 clones, roughly nine tenths of them singletons. The material was CD4+ or CD8+ T cells sorted from blood, obtained in a trial of the OX40 agonist ivuxolimab. The receptors derive from an adult with an advanced solid tumor such as melanoma, head and neck, liver or kidney cancer.

The chain has TRBV27 and TRBJ1-6; D perhaps matches TRBD1 (5 bases). Trimming took off 6 bases at V and 3 bases at J, with 9 bases between the two ends. The germline V gene has CDR1 MNHEY and CDR2 SMNVEV (reference sequence). The CDR3 contains 14 residues. The CDR3 loop is CASRGTVYNSPLHF. The CDR3 DNA is TGTGCCAGCAGGGGGACCGTCTATAATTCACCCCTCCACTTT.

This chain connects TRBV28 to TRBJ2-5; D ambiguous. V was trimmed by 5 bases and J by 5 bases, leaving 15 bases between them. The CDR3 sequence is 14 residues long. Per germline, CDR1 MDHEN and CDR2 SYDVKM. The CDR3 DNA reads as TGTGCCAGCAGTCCCTTAGGCAGGTTGGAGACCCAGTACTTC. It specifies CASSPLGRLETQYF.

The rearrangement joins TRBV7-3 to TRBJ2-6; 10 bases fit TRBD2. From germline, CDR1 is SGHTA and CDR2 FQGTGA. V shed 2 bases, J shed 1 base, and the junction held 11 bases outside the gene matches. The CDR3 totals 20 residues. The CDR3 DNA follows: TGTGCCAGCAGCTTATACGCCCCTAGCGGGAGACGGTCTGGGGCCAACGTCCTGACTTTC. This encodes CASSLYAPSGRRSGANVLTF.

The V call is TRBV18, the J call TRBJ2-7; D perhaps matches TRBD1 (5 bases). The CDR3 is 12 residues long. Trimming removed 2 bases at V and 5 bases at J, with 7 bases between. Germline CDR1 reads KGHSH; CDR2 reads LQKENI. The CDR3 spells CASSPRGHEQYF. The CDR3 nucleotides are TGTGCCAGCTCACCAAGGGGCCACGAGCAGTACTTC.

The V and J genes are TRBV27 and TRBJ2-6; D unresolved. The CDR3 consists of 16 residues. Germline CDR1 and CDR2: MNHEY and SMNVEV (reference sequence). V dropped 5 bases and J dropped 2 bases, with 13 bases sitting between them. CDR3 region: CASSPGGQPGANVLTF. The CDR3 bases are TGTGCCAGCAGTCCAGGTGGGCAGCCTGGGGCCAACGTCCTGACTTTC.

The J gene is TRBJ2-5, the V gene TRBV29-1; D is uncertain. The CDR3 sequence is 13 residues long. Germline loops: CDR1 SQVTM, CDR2 ANQGSEA. The V and J ends lost 4 bases and 2 bases respectively, with 11 bases between them. CDR3 residues: CSVGGNPQETQYF. CDR3 in DNA: TGCAGCGTTGGAGGTAATCCACAAGAGACCCAGTACTTC.

The CDR3 sequence: CASSHAGAYTDTQYF. CDR3 coding DNA: TGTGCCAGCAGCCACGCGGGGGCCTACACAGATACGCAGTATTTT. This sequence joins TRBV5-4 and TRBJ2-3; maybe TRBD2 (7 bases). CDR3 length equals 15 residues. Germline lookup yields CDR1 SGHNT and CDR2 YYREEE (reference sequence). Trimming cost V 4 bases and J 2 bases, with 14 bases left between them.

The chain combines TRBV7-3 with TRBJ1-2; D gene uncertain. The germline gives CDR1 SGHTA, CDR2 FQGTGA. The CDR3 runs 15 residues. The V end lost 4 bases, the J end lost 2 bases, and 14 bases lay between the germline ends. The CDR3, as DNA: TGTGCCAGCAGCTCAGATGGCGACGGGAACTATGGCTACACCTTC. It yields the protein CASSSDGDGNYGYTF.

The rearrangement links TRBV27 to TRBJ1-3; unclear D gene. Germline loops: CDR1 MNHEY, CDR2 SMNVEV (reference sequence). The CDR3 is 19 amino acids. V was cut by 9 bases and J by 0 bases, with 27 bases left in between. CDR3 region: CASRYSVQILCISGNTIYF. The CDR3 DNA is TGTGCCAGTCGGTACTCTGTCCAGATCTTATGCATCTCTGGAAACACCATATATTTT.

CDR3 DNA: TGTGCCACCAGCAGAGATCGGGGGACAGGGGAGCAGTACTTC. This translates into CATSRDRGTGEQYF. The rearrangement links TRBV15 to TRBJ2-7; 9 bases are shared with TRBD1. Unmatched junction bases numbered 4, after V lost 0 bases and J lost 7 bases. Germline-derived CDR1 and CDR2 are LNHNV and YYDKDF (reference sequence). This CDR3 contains 14 residues.

The chain links TRBV30 to TRBJ2-7; D gene ambiguous. Germline V gene data show CDR1 as GTSNPN and CDR2 as SVGIG (reference sequence). CDR3 length equals 16 residues. Trimming took 0 bases from V and 2 from J, leaving 17 bases between them. CDR3 nucleotides: TGTGCCTGGAGTGTATTAGGTGTGGCTCGCCCCTACGAGCAGTACTTC. Translating gives CAWSVLGVARPYEQYF.

The chain is built from TRBV28 and TRBJ1-1; 9 positions agree with TRBD1. Trimming cost V 5 bases and J 4 bases; bases outside gene matches: 5. Germline V gene sequence: CDR1 MDHEN, CDR2 SYDVKM. This CDR3 has 14 residues. This CDR3 is CASSLPTGGTEAFF. The CDR3 nucleotides read TGTGCCAGCAGTCTCCCGACAGGGGGCACTGAAGCTTTCTTT.

The CDR3 here is CASSLDYSPYNEQFF. The CDR3 nucleotides are TGTGCCAGCAGCCTAGACTACTCCCCCTACAATGAGCAGTTCTTC. The V call is TRBV6-5, the J call TRBJ2-1; the D gene is possibly TRBD2 (5 bases). Between the trimmed V and J ends, which lost 6 bases and 2 bases, there was a span of 14 bases. CDR3 length: 15 residues. In germline, CDR1 is MNHEY, CDR2 SVGAGI.

The chain couples TRBV28 to TRBJ1-4; 9 bases are shared with TRBD1. V dropped 5 bases and J dropped 4; count of bases not matched to a gene: 5. CDR1 is MDHEN, CDR2 SYDVKM, per germline. The CDR3 sequence is 15 residues long. CDR3 nucleotides: TGTGCCAGCAGTACAGGGGGCGCGGGTAATGAAAAACTGTTTTTT. Translation: CASSTGGAGNEKLFF.

The chain uses TRBV7-9 and TRBJ2-5; 8 nucleotides align to TRBD1. The V and J ends lost 5 bases and 0 bases, in that order; junction bases with no gene match: 11. The germline gives CDR1 SEHNR, CDR2 FQNEAQ (reference sequence). The CDR3 length is 17 residues. The CDR3 sequence is CASSATLGTGYQETQYF. The CDR3 DNA sequence: TGTGCCAGCAGCGCCACCTTGGGGACAGGCTACCAAGAGACCCAGTACTTC.

The chain carries TRBV9 and TRBJ2-3, with 7 nucleotides matching TRBD1. The CDR3 length is 17 residues. Germline trimming cut 2 bases from V and 4 bases from J; bases unmatched to any gene: 13. Looked up from germline, CDR1 is SGDLS and CDR2 is YYNGEE. The chain's CDR3 is CASSVFPTGRQADTQYF. The CDR3 DNA is TGTGCCAGCAGCGTTTTCCCGACAGGGCGGCAAGCAGATACGCAGTATTTT.

The chain links TRBV6-6 to TRBJ1-4, with TRBD1 as a possible D gene (6 bases). Germline CDR1 MNHNY, CDR2 SVGAGI (reference sequence). The CDR3 totals 12 residues. V was cut by 8 bases and J by 6 bases, with 10 bases left in between. CDR3 loop: CASRNRDEKLFF. The CDR3 DNA sequence: TGTGCCAGCCGAAACAGGGATGAAAAACTGTTTTTT.

The V and J genes are TRBV30 and TRBJ2-4, with a weak D call TRBD1 (5 bases). V was shortened by 1 base and J by 2 bases, with 6 bases between the two germline ends. The V gene's germline CDR1 is GTSNPN and CDR2 SVGIG (reference sequence). The CDR3 has 13 amino acids. The CDR3 DNA follows: TGTGCCTGGAGTGAGGGGACCAAAAACATTCAGTACTTC. This gives the protein CAWSEGTKNIQYF.

The chain has TRBV5-4 and TRBJ2-5; a possible D gene is TRBD1 (7 bases). Germline values: CDR1 SGHNT, CDR2 YYREEE (reference sequence). V was trimmed by 6 bases and J by 4 bases, leaving 19 bases between them. The CDR3 totals 15 residues. Here the CDR3 reads CASNAPSGGRETQYF. The DNA for the CDR3 is TGTGCCAGCAACGCCCCTTCAGGGGGGCGAGAGACCCAGTACTTC.

V is TRBV5-4 and J is TRBJ1-1; D may be TRBD1 (5 bases). Germline CDR1 is SGHNT and CDR2 is YYREEE (reference sequence). CDR3 length equals 16 residues. V was pared by 4 bases and J by 2 bases, with 18 bases between. The CDR3 DNA follows: TGTGCCAGCAGCCCCGGGACCCCCAGGGATAACACTGAAGCTTTCTTT. It translates to CASSPGTPRDNTEAFF.

The chain recombines TRBV6-5 with TRBJ2-3; 7 nucleotides agree with TRBD1. The CDR3 consists of 15 residues. Unmatched junction bases numbered 9, after V lost 6 bases and J lost 3 bases. Germline CDR1 and CDR2: MNHEY and SVGAGI. For the CDR3, the DNA is TGTGCCAGCAGCGACGACAGGGATGGAACAGATACGCAGTATTTT. Amino acid sequence: CASSDDRDGTDTQYF.

The chain couples TRBV7-2 to TRBJ1-1, with TRBD1 matching 9 bases. Germline loops: CDR1 SGHTA, CDR2 FQGNSA. There are 13 residues in the CDR3. The trim removed 3 bases at V and 5 bases at J, leaving 1 base unmatched. The CDR3 DNA sequence: TGTGCCAGCAGCTTCGACAGGGGGACTGAAGCTTTCTTT. It translates to CASSFDRGTEAFF.

The V call is TRBV5-4, the J call TRBJ1-5; D not resolved. The CDR3 is 13 amino acids. V gave up 0 bases and J gave up 4 bases, with 5 bases separating them. CDR1 and CDR2 (germline): SGHNT, YYREEE (reference sequence). CDR3 protein: CASSLGPNQPQHF. CDR3 nucleotide sequence: TGTGCCAGCAGCTTGGGTCCAAATCAGCCCCAGCATTTT.

The V call is TRBV10-3, the J call TRBJ2-7, with D possibly being TRBD1 (6 bases). Germline values: CDR1 ENHRY, CDR2 SYGVKD. The V and J ends lost 6 bases and 2 bases respectively, with 20 bases between them. The CDR3 totals 16 residues. The CDR3 region is CAIRQSRDNLTYEQYF. DNA of the CDR3: TGTGCCATCAGGCAATCCCGGGACAATTTAACCTACGAGCAGTACTTC.

Turning to this clone: Other DNA sequences from this sample encode an identical CDR3 as well. The chain has TRBV7-9 and TRBJ2-7, with D uncertain. This CDR3 is 13 amino acids long. Germline-derived CDR1 and CDR2 are SEHNR and FQNEAQ (reference sequence). V was pared by 1 base and J by 3 bases, with 7 bases between. This CDR3 reads CASSLGDGYEQYF. The CDR3 nucleotides read TGTGCCAGCAGCTTAGGGGATGGCTACGAGCAGTACTTC. The variable domain in full, completed from reference TRBV7-9 and TRBJ2-7, reads DTGVSQNPRHKITKRGQNVTFRCDPISEHNRLYWYRQTLGQGPEFLTYFQNEAQLEKSRLLSDRFSAERPKGSFSTLEIQRTEQGDSAMYLCASSLGDGYEQYFGPGTRLTVT.

This rearrangement joins TRBV28 to TRBJ2-1, with 15 bases that match TRBD2. The CDR3 contains 19 residues. The germline gives CDR1 MDHEN, CDR2 SYDVKM. V lost 6 bases to trimming and J lost 8 bases; unmatched junction nucleotides: 17. CDR3 protein: CASSSRTSGRVSGAYEQFF. For the CDR3, the DNA is TGTGCCAGCAGCTCCAGGACTAGCGGGAGGGTCTCTGGAGCTTATGAGCAGTTCTTC.

The CDR3 sequence: CASSIGRSINNYGYTF. The DNA for the CDR3 is TGTGCCAGTAGTATCGGACGGAGCATCAACAACTATGGCTACACCTTC. The J gene is TRBJ1-2, the V gene TRBV19; no clear D gene. The germline V gene encodes CDR1 LNHDA and CDR2 SQIVND (reference sequence). The CDR3 is made up of 16 amino acids. Trimming stripped 3 bases from V and 2 bases from J, with 16 bases between.

V usage is TRBV25-1 and J usage is TRBJ2-1, with D perhaps TRBD1 or TRBD2 (5 bases each). V was cut by 3 bases and J by 7 bases, with 13 bases left in between. CDR1 and CDR2 (germline): MGHDK, SYGVNS. This CDR3 contains 14 residues. This chain's CDR3 is CASSDLRDLNEQFF. In nucleotides, the CDR3 is TGTGCCAGCAGTGATCTTAGGGACCTTAATGAGCAGTTCTTC.